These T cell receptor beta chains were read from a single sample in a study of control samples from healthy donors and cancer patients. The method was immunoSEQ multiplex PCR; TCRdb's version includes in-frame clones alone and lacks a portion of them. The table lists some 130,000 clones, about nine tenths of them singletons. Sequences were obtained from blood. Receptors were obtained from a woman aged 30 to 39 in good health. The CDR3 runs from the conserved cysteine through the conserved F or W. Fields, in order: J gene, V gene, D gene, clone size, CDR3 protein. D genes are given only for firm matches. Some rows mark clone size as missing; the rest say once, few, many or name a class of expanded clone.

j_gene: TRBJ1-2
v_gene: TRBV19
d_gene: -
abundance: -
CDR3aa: CASTPNAGHGYTF

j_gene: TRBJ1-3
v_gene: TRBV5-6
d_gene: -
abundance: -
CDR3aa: CASNPISGNTIYF

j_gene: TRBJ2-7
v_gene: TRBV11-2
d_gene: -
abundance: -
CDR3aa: CASSLGKGHSSYEQYF

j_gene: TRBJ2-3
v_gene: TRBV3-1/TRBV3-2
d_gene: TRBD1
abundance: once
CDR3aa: CASSPRDRSTDTQYF

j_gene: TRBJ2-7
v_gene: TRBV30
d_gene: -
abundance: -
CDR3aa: CAWSRTYEQYF

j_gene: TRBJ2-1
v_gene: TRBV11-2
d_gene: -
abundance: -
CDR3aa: CASGRGNNEQFF

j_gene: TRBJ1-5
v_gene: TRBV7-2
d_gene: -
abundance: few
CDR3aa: CASSFQRGGQPQHF

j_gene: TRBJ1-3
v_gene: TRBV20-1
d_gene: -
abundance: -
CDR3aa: CSAVAGVTIYF

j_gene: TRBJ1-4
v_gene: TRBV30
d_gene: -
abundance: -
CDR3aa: CAWTGLDEKLFF

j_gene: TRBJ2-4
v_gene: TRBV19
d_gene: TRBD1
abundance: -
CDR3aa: CASSIPGTGAREAKNIQYF

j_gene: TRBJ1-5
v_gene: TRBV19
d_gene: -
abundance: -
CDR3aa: CASTPWGSNQPQHF

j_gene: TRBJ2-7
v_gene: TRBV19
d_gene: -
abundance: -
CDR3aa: CASSRERGPYEQYF

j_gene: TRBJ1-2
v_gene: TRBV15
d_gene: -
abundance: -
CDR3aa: CATSRDSVRGDYGYTF

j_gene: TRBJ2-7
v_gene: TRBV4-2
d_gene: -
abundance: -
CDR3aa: CASSQVRSYEQYF

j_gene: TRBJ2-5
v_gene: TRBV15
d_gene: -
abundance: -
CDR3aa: CATSRQGTLETQYF

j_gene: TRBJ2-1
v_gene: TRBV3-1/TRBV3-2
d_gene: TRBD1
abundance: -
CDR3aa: CASSQVQGLNNEQFF

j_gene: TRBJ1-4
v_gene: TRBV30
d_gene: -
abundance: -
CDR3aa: CAWINGRTSNEKLFF

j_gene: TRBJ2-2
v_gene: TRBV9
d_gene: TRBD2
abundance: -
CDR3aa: CASASGVFTGELFF

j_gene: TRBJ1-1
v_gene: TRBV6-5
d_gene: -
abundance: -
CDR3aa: CASSYAGQNTEAFF